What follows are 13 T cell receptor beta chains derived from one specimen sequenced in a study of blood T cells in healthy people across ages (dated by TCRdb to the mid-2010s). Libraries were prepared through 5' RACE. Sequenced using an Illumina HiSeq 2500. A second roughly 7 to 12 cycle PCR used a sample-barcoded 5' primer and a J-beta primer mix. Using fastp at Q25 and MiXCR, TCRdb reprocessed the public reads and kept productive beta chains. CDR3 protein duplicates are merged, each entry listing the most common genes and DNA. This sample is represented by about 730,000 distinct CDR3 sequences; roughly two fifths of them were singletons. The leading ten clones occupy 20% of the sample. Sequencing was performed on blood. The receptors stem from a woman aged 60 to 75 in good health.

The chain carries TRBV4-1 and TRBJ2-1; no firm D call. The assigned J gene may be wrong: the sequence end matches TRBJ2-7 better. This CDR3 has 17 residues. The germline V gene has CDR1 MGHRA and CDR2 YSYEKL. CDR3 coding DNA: TGCGCCAGCAGCCAAGAATTAACCGGGTACTCCTACAATGAGCAGTACTTC. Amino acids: CASSQELTGYSYNEQYF.

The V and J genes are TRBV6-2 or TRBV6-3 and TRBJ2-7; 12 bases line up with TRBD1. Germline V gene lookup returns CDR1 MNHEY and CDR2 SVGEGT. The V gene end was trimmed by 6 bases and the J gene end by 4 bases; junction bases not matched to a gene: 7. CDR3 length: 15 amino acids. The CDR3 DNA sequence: TGTGCCAGCAGAGAACCGGGACAGGGGGCATACGAGCAGTACTTC. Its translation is CASREPGQGAYEQYF.

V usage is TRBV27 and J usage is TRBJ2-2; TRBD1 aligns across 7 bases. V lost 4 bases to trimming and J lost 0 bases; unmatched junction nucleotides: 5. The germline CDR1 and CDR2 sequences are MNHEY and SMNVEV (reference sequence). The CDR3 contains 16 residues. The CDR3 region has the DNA TGTGCCAGCAGTTCTTGGGACAGTGCGAACACCGGGGAGCTGTTTTTT. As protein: CASSSWDSANTGELFF.

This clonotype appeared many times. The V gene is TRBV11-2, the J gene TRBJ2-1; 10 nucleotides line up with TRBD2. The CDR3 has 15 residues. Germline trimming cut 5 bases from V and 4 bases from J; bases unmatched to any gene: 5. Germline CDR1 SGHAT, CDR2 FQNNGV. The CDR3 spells CASSPSGGEYNEQFF. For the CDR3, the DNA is TGTGCCAGCAGCCCAAGCGGGGGGGAGTACAATGAGCAGTTCTTC.

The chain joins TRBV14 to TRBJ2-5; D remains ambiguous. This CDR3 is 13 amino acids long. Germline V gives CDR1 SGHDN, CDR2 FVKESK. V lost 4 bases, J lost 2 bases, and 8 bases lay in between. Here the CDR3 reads CASSPHLQETQYF. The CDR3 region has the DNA TGTGCCAGCAGCCCACACTTACAAGAGACCCAGTACTTC.

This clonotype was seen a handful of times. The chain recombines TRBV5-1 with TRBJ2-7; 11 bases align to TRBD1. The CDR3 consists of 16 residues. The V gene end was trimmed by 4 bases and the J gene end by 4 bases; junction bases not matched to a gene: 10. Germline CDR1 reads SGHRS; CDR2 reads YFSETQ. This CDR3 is CASSKGQGAAAYEQYF. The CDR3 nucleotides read TGCGCCAGCAGCAAAGGACAGGGGGCGGCGGCGTACGAGCAGTACTTC.

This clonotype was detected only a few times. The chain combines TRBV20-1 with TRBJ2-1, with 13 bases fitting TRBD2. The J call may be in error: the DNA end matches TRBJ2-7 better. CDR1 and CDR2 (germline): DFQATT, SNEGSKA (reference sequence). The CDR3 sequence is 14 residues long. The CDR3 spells CSETSGRGYNEQYF. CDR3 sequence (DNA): TGCAGTGAAACTAGCGGGAGGGGCTACAATGAGCAGTACTTC.

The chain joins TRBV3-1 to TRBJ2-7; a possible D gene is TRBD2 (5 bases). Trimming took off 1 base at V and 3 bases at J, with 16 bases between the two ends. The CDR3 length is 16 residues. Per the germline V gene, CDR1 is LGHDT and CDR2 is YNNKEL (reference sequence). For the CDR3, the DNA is TGTGCCAGCAGCCAAGCCATCCTAGCAACAGACTACGAGCAGTACTTC. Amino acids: CASSQAILATDYEQYF.

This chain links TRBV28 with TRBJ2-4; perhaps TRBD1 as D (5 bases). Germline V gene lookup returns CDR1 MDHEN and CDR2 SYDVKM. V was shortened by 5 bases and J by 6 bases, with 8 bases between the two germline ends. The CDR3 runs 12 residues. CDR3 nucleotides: TGTGCCAGCAGTGTGACAGTAAACATTCAGTACTTC. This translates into CASSVTVNIQYF.

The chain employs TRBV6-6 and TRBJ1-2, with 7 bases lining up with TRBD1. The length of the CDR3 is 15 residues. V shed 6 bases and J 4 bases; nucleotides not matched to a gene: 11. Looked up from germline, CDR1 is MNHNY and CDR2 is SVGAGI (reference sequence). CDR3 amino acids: CASSTQDRVGYGYTF. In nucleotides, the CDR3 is TGTGCCAGCAGCACACAAGACAGGGTTGGCTATGGCTACACCTTC.

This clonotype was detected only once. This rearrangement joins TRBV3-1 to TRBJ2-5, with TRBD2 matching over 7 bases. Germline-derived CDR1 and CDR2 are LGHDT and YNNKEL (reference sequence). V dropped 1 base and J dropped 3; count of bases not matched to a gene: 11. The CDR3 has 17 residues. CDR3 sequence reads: CASSQGLAEVLKETQYF. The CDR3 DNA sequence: TGTGCCAGCAGCCAAGGGCTAGCGGAAGTACTTAAAGAGACCCAGTACTTC.

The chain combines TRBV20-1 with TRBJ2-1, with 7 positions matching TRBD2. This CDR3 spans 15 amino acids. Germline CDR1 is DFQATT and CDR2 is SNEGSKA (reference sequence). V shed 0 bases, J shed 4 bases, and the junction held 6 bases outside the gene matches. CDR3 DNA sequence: TGCAGTGCTAGAGATGCAGCTAGCGGTTACAATGAGCAGTTCTTC. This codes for CSARDAASGYNEQFF.

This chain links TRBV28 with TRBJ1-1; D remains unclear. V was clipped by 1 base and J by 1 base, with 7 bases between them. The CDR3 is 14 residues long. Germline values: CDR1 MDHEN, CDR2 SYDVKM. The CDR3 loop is CASSLFQKNTEAFF. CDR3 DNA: TGTGCCAGCAGTTTATTTCAGAAGAACACTGAAGCTTTCTTT.